These 15 T cell receptor beta chains came from one sample sequenced in a study of T-cell reconstitution after alpha-beta-depleted transplantation in children. It was with unique molecular identifiers that the TCRbeta library was prepared. MiXCR, applied by TCRdb to the PCR reads, yields one record per CDR3 protein. The data contain around 270,000 distinct CDR3 sequences, 10% of them singletons. The sequencing here drew on PBMCs, taken before TCRalphabeta/CD19-depleted stem cell transplant. Every receptor here comes from a boy younger than two with acute myeloid leukemia, due to receive a stem cell transplant.

With respect to this clonotype: The junction departs from germline at one end; a sequencing error may be responsible. This chain links TRBV12-3 or TRBV12-4 with TRBJ1-2, with 9 bases matching TRBD1. The CDR3 spans 15 residues. CDR3 protein: CASTAAGTGNSGYTF. The CDR3 DNA reads as TGTGCCAGCACCGCTGCCGGGACAGGGAACTCTGGCTACACCTTC.

This clonotype was picked up a small number of times. The CDR3 protein is CASRKRQGLSNQPQHF. CDR3 DNA sequence: TGTGCCAGTAGAAAACGACAGGGCTTGAGCAATCAGCCCCAGCATTTT. The V call is TRBV19, the J call TRBJ1-5; 7 nucleotides agree with TRBD1. The V segment lost 6 bases and the J segment 1 base; nucleotides outside the gene matches: 9. The CDR3 extends over 16 amino acids. The germline CDR1 and CDR2 sequences are LNHDA and SQIVND (reference sequence).

The sample holds many counts of this clonotype. The rearrangement links TRBV11-2 to TRBJ2-3; weak D call: TRBD1 (5 bases). V was clipped by 6 bases and J by 0 bases, with 7 bases between them. The CDR3 has 13 residues. Germline CDR1 and CDR2: SGHAT and FQNNGV. CDR3 bases: TGTGCCAGCAGAGGGGCTAGCACAGATACGCAGTATTTT. Its protein product is CASRGASTDTQYF.

This clonotype was seen repeatedly, ten times or more. V usage is TRBV7-3 and J usage is TRBJ2-1; 10 bases agree with TRBD2. Trimming removed 4 bases from V and 4 bases from J; junction bases left unmatched: 4. CDR1 is SGHTA, CDR2 FQGTGA, per germline. The CDR3 consists of 15 residues. For the CDR3, the DNA is TGTGCCAGCAGCTGGGGACTAGCGTTTTACAATGAGCAGTTCTTC. Protein product: CASSWGLAFYNEQFF.

Ten or more counts support this clonotype. The chain is built from TRBV7-9 and TRBJ2-3; 8 positions agree with TRBD1. Germline assignment: CDR1 SEHNR and CDR2 FQNEAQ (reference sequence). CDR3 length: 13 amino acids. J was trimmed by 4 bases and V by 8 bases; bases with no gene match: 5. The CDR3 reads CASGLQGADTQYF. Here the CDR3 DNA reads TGTGCCAGCGGCCTACAGGGGGCAGATACGCAGTATTTT. Variable domain in full (rest from reference TRBV7-9 and TRBJ2-3): DTGVSQNPRHKITKRGQNVTFRCDPISEHNRLYWYRQTLGQGPEFLTYFQNEAQLEKSRLLSDRFSAERPKGSFSTLEIQRTEQGDSAMYLCASGLQGADTQYFGPGTRLTVL.

In the case of this clonotype: A much more abundant neighbour one base away suggests this may be a read error. The V gene is TRBV25-1, the J gene TRBJ2-7; D may be TRBD1 (9 bases). Germline V gives CDR1 MGHDK, CDR2 SYGVNS. The CDR3 extends over 15 amino acids. CDR3 DNA: TGTGCCAGCATTGAAAAGGTAGCGGGACAGGGCGAGCGGTACTTC. Its translation: CASIEKVAGQGERYF.

As regards this clonotype: Just one base apart from a much larger clone, this may be a read error. This rearrangement joins TRBV28 to TRBJ2-7, with TRBD2 as a possible D gene (6 bases). The germline V gene encodes CDR1 MDHEN and CDR2 SYDVKM. The CDR3 extends over 16 amino acids. The CDR3 loop is CASSLIGGGDSCEQYF. The DNA for the CDR3 is TGTGCCAGCAGTTTAATTGGGGGAGGCGACTCCTGCGAGCAGTACTTC.

The chain combines TRBV12-3 or TRBV12-4 with TRBJ1-1; D gene uncertain. Trimming took 2 bases from V and 5 from J, leaving 9 bases between them. CDR3 size: 13 residues. CDR3 region: CASSLKGWTEAFF. DNA of the CDR3: TGTGCCAGCAGTTTAAAGGGTTGGACTGAAGCTTTCTTT.

This clonotype occurred many times. This rearrangement joins TRBV12-3 or TRBV12-4 to TRBJ2-1, with D perhaps being TRBD1 or TRBD2 (5 bases each). This CDR3 contains 15 residues. V gave up 5 bases and J gave up 6 bases, with 17 bases separating them. Here the CDR3 DNA reads TGTGCCAGCAGTCCCCGGGACCCCCCCCGCAATGAGCAGTTCTTC. As protein: CASSPRDPPRNEQFF.

This chain links TRBV20-1 with TRBJ2-3, with 8 bases lining up with TRBD1. V lost 1 base to trimming and J lost 2 bases; unmatched junction nucleotides: 2. Looked up from germline, CDR1 is DFQATT and CDR2 is SNEGSKA (reference sequence). CDR3 size: 14 residues. CDR3 loop: CSARATGDTDTQYF. The CDR3 coding sequence is TGCAGTGCTAGAGCGACAGGGGACACAGATACGCAGTATTTT.

This clonotype was observed a few times. CDR3: CASSLDVGQGECEQYF. CDR3 in DNA: TGTGCCAGCAGCTTAGATGTGGGACAGGGAGAATGCGAGCAGTACTTC. The rearrangement uses TRBV7-9 and TRBJ2-7, with 9 bases lining up with TRBD1. Germline-derived CDR1 and CDR2 are SEHNR and FQNEAQ (reference sequence). V shed 1 base and J 6 bases; nucleotides not matched to a gene: 10. This CDR3 contains 16 residues.

This clonotype has ten or more counts. The V call is TRBV5-5, the J call TRBJ2-6; a weak D match, TRBD2 (6 bases). Germline CDR1 SGHKS, CDR2 YYEKEE (reference sequence). This CDR3 is built from 17 residues. Trimming shortened V by 2 bases and J by 0 bases, and 12 bases separated the two germline ends. The CDR3 spells CASSFGGSISGANVLTF. Written as DNA, the CDR3 is TGTGCCAGCAGCTTTGGGGGGTCTATCTCTGGGGCCAACGTCCTGACTTTC.

This clonotype has ten or more counts. The junction departs from the called germline gene at one end, perhaps through a read error. The chain has TRBV7-7 and TRBJ2-7, with D possibly being TRBD2 (5 bases). Germline values: CDR1 SSHAT, CDR2 FNYEAQ (reference sequence). The CDR3 length is 16 residues. This CDR3 reads CASSLAQKRLVYEQYF. The CDR3 DNA reads as TGTGCTAGCAGCTTAGCACAAAAGCGGTTGGTCTACGAGCAGTACTTC.

This clonotype was seen at least ten times. V usage is TRBV12-3 or TRBV12-4 and J usage is TRBJ1-1, with unresolved D. The CDR3 sequence is 18 residues long. Trimming stripped 8 bases from V and 3 bases from J, with 28 bases between. CDR3 sequence (DNA): TGTGCCAGCGAGAACAAAGGCTCATGGGGAGATGAGGACACTGAAGCTTTCTTT. Amino acids: CASENKGSWGDEDTEAFF.

This clonotype has at least ten counts. CDR3 residues: CASSLGSAGTFATDTQYF. Here the CDR3 DNA reads TGTGCCAGCAGCCTAGGGTCGGCAGGGACCTTCGCTACAGATACGCAGTATTTT. V usage is TRBV9 and J usage is TRBJ2-3, with D perhaps TRBD1 or TRBD2 (5 bases each). The CDR3 totals 18 residues. Germline CDR1 and CDR2: SGDLS and YYNGEE. V was clipped by 4 bases and J by 3 bases, with 24 bases between them.